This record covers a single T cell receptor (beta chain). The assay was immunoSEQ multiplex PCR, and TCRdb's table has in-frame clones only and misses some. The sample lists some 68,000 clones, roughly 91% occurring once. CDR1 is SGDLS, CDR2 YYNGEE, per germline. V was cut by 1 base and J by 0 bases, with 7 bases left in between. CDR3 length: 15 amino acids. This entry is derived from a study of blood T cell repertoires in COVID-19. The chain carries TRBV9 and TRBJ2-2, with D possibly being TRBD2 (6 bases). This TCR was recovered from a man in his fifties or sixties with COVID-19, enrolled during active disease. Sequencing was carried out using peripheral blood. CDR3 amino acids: CASSVSGSNTGELFF. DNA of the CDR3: TGTGCCAGCAGCGTAAGCGGGTCGAACACCGGGGAGCTGTTTTTT.